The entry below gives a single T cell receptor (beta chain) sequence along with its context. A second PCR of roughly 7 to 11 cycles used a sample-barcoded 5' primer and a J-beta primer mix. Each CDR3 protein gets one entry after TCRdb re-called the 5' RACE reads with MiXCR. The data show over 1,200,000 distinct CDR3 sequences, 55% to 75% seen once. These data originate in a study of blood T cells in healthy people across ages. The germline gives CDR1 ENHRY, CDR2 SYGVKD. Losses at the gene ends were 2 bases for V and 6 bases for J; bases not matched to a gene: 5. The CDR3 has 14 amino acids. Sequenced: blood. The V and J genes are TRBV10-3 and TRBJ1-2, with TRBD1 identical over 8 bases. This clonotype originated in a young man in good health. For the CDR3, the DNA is TGTGCCATCAGTGAGGCACAGGGGGGCGATGGCTACACCTTC. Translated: CAISEAQGGDGYTF.